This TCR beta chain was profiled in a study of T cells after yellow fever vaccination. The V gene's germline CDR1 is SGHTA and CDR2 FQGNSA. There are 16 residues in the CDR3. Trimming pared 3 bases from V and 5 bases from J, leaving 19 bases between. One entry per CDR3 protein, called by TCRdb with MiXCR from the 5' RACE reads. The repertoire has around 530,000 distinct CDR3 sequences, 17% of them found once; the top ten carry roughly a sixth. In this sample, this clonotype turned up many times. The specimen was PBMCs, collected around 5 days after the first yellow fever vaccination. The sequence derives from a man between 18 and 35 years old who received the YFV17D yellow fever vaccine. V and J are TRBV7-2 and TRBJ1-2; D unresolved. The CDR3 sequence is CASSFTVNPDSYGYTF. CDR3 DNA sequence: TGTGCCAGCAGCTTTACCGTTAACCCAGATTCATATGGCTACACCTTC.